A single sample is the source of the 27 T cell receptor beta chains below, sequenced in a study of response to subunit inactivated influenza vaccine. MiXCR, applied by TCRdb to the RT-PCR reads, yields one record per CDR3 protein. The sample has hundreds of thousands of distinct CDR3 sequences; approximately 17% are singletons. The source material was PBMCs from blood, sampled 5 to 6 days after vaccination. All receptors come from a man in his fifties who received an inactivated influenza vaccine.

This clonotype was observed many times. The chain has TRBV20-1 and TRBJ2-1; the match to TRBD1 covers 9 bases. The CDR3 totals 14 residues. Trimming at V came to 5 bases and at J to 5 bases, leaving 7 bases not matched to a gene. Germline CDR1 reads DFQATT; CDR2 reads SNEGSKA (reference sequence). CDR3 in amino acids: CSADRDRADNEQFF. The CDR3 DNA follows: TGCAGTGCTGACCGGGACAGGGCTGACAATGAGCAGTTCTTC.

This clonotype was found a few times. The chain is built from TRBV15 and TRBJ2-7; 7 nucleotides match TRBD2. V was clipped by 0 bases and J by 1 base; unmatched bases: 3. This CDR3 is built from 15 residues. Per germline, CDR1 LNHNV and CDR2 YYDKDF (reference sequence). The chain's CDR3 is CATSRDAGVSYEQYF. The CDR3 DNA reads TGTGCCACCAGCAGAGATGCGGGAGTGTCCTACGAGCAGTACTTC. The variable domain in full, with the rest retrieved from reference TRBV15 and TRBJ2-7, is DAMVIQNPRYQVTQFGKPVTLSCSQTLNHNVMYWYQQKSSQAPKLLFHYYDKDFNNEADTPDNFQSRRPNTSFCFLDIRSPGLGDTAMYLCATSRDAGVSYEQYFGPGTRLTVT.

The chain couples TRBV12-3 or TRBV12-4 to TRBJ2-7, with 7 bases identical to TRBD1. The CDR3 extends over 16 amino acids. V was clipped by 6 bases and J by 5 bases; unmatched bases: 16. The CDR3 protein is CASRRNRGQCSHEQYF. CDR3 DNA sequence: TGTGCCAGCAGGAGGAACCGGGGACAGTGTAGTCACGAGCAGTACTTC.

The chain's CDR3 is CSATKTSGRTDTQYF. The CDR3 coding sequence is TGCAGTGCTACTAAGACTAGCGGACGCACAGATACGCAGTATTTT. V usage is TRBV20-1 and J usage is TRBJ2-3, with 9 nucleotides matching TRBD2. The length of the CDR3 is 15 residues. V was pared by 4 bases and J by 1 base, with 6 bases of the junction left unmatched. Germline assignment: CDR1 DFQATT and CDR2 SNEGSKA (reference sequence).

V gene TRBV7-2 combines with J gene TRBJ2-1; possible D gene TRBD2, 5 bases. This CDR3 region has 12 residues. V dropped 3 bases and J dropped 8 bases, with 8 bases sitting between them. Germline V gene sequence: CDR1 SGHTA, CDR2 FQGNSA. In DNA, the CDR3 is TGTGCCAGCAGCTTGGACTTGGATGAGCAGTTCTTC. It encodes CASSLDLDEQFF. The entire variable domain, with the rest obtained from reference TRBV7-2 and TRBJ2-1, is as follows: GAGVSQSPSNKVTEKGKDVELRCDPISGHTALYWYRQSLGQGLEFLIYFQGNSAPDKSGLPSDRFSAERTGGSVSTLTIQRTQQEDSAVYLCASSLDLDEQFFGPGTRLTVL.

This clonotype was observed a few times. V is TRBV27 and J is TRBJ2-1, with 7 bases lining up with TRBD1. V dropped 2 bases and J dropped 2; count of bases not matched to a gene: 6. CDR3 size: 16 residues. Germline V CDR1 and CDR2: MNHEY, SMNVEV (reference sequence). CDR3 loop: CASSLRGHLAYNEQFF. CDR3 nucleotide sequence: TGTGCCAGCAGTTTAAGGGGGCACCTTGCCTACAATGAGCAGTTCTTC.

The CDR3 is CASSEWGQKSYNEQFF. The CDR3 coding sequence is TGTGCCAGCAGTGAATGGGGCCAGAAAAGTTACAATGAGCAGTTCTTC. J is TRBJ2-1 and V is TRBV25-1, with D possibly matching TRBD1 (5 bases). Trimming left V 1 base short and J 4 bases short, with 14 bases between. Germline values: CDR1 MGHDK, CDR2 SYGVNS. CDR3 length: 16 amino acids.

As DNA, the CDR3 is TGCGCCAGCAGCCAAGCAGGACACAACACCGGGGAGCTGTTTTTT. Protein: CASSQAGHNTGELFF. The gene calls are TRBV4-1 and TRBJ2-2; D possibly corresponds to TRBD1 (5 bases). The V end lost 1 base, the J end lost 2 bases, and 8 bases lay between the germline ends. The V gene's germline CDR1 is MGHRA and CDR2 YSYEKL. The CDR3 is 15 amino acids.

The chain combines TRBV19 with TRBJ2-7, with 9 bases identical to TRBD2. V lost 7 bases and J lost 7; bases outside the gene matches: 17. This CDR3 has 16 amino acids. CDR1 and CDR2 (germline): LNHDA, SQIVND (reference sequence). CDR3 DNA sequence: TGTGCCAGTACCAACCTCCGGGCTAGCGGGACGGGTGAGCAGTACTTC. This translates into CASTNLRASGTGEQYF.

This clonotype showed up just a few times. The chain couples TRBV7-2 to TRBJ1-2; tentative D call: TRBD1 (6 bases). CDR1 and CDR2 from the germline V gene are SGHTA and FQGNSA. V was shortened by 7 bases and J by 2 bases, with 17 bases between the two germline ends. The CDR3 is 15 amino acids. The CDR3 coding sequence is TGTGCCAGCACCCCCCCGGGGGGGGCAAACTATGGCTACACCTTC. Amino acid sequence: CASTPPGGANYGYTF.

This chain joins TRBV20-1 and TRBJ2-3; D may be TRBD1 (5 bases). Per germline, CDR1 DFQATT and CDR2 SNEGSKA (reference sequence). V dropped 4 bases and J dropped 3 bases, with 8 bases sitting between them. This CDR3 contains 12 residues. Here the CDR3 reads CSAIRETDTQYF. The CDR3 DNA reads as TGCAGTGCTATCAGGGAAACAGATACGCAGTATTTT.

CDR3 in DNA: TGTGCCACCAGTGATTTAGGAGACGCGCCCCAGCATTTT. Its protein product is CATSDLGDAPQHF. The chain has TRBV24-1 and TRBJ1-5, with D unresolved. Germline assignment: CDR1 KGHDR and CDR2 SFDVKD. Trimming removed 1 base at V and 9 bases at J, with 9 bases between. This CDR3 region has 13 residues.

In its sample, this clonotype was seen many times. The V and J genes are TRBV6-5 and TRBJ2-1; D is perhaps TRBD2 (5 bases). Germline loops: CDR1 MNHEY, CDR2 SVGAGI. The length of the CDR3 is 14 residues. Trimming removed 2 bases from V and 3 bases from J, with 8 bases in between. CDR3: CASSYDGDYNEQFF. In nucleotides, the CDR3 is TGTGCCAGCAGTTACGACGGGGACTACAATGAGCAGTTCTTC.

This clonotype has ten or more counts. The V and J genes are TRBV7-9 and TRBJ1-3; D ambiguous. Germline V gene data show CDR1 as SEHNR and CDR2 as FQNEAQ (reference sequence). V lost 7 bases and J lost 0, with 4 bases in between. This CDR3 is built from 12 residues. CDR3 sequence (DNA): TGTGCCAGCACCCTCTCTGGAAACACCATATATTTT. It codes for CASTLSGNTIYF.

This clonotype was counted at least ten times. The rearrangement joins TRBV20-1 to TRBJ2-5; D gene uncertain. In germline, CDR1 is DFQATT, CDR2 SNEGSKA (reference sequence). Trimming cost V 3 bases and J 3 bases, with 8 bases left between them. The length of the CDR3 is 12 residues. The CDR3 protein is CSASGRKETQYF. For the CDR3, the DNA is TGCAGTGCTAGCGGCAGAAAAGAGACCCAGTACTTC.

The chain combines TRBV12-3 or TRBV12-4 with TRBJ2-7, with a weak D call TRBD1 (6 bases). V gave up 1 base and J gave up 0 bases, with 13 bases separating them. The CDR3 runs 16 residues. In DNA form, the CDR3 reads TGTGCCAGCAGTTTAGTAGTGGGGACAAGCTCCTACGAGCAGTACTTC. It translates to CASSLVVGTSSYEQYF.

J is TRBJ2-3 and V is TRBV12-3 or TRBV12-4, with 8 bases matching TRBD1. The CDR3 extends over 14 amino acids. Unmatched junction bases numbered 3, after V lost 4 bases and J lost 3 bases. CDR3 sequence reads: CASSYQGATDTQYF. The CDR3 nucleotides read TGTGCCAGCAGTTACCAGGGGGCAACAGATACGCAGTATTTT.

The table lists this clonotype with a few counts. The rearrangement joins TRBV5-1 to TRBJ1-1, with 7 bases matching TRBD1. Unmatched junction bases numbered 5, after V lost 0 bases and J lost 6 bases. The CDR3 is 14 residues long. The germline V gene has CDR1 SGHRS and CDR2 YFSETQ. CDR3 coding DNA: TGCGCCAGCAGCTTGGTTGGGGACAGACCTGAAGCTTTCTTT. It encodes CASSLVGDRPEAFF.

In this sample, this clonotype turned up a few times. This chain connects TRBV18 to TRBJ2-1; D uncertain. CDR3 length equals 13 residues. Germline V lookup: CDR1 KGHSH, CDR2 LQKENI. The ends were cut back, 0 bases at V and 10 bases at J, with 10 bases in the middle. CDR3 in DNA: TGTGCCAGCTCACCACCCGGCGCTGTGGAGCAGTTCTTC. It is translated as CASSPPGAVEQFF.

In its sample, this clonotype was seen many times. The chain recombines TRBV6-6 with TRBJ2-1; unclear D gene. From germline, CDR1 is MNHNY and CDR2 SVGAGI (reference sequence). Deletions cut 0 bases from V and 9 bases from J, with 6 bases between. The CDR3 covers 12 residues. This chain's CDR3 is CASSYSLGEQFF. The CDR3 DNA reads TGTGCCAGCAGTTACTCGCTGGGTGAGCAGTTCTTC.

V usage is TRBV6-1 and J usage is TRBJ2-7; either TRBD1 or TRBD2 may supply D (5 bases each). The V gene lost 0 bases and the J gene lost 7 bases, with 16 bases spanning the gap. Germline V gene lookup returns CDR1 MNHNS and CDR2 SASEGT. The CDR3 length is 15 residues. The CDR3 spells CASSEAMGQGGEQYF. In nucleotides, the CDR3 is TGTGCCAGCAGTGAAGCTATGGGGCAGGGCGGGGAGCAGTACTTC.

CDR3 protein: CSARQAGTEAFF. CDR3 DNA sequence: TGCAGTGCTAGACAGGCGGGGACTGAAGCTTTCTTT. The rearrangement joins TRBV20-1 to TRBJ1-1; unclear D gene. Germline V gene lookup returns CDR1 DFQATT and CDR2 SNEGSKA (reference sequence). The CDR3 sequence is 12 residues long. Trimming removed 2 bases at V and 5 bases at J, with 9 bases between.

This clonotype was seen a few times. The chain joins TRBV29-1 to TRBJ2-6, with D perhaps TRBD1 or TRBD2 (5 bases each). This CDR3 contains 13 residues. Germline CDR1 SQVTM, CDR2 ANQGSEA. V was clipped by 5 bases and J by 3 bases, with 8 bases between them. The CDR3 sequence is CSVTGGGANVLTF. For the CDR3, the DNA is TGCAGCGTTACTGGGGGTGGGGCCAACGTCCTGACTTTC.

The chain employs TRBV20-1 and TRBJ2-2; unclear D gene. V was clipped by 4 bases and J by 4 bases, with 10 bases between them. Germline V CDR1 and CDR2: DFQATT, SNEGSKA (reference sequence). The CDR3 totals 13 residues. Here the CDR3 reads CSAIGIGTGELFF. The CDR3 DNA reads TGCAGTGCTATAGGGATAGGCACCGGGGAGCTGTTTTTT.

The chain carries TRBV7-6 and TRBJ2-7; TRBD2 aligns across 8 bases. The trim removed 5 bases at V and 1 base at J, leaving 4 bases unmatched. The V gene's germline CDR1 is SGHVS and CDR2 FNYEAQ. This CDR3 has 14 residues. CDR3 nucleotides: TGTGCCAGCAGCCCCGGGACTAGATCCTACGAGCAGTACTTC. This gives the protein CASSPGTRSYEQYF.

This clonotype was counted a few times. The CDR3 DNA is TGCAGTGCTGGGGCATTAAGGACCTATGGCTACACCTTC. Translating gives CSAGALRTYGYTF. The chain joins TRBV20-1 to TRBJ1-2, with D possibly matching TRBD1 (5 bases). Per the germline V gene, CDR1 is DFQATT and CDR2 is SNEGSKA (reference sequence). The CDR3 totals 13 residues. V was cut by 5 bases and J by 4 bases, with 14 bases left in between.

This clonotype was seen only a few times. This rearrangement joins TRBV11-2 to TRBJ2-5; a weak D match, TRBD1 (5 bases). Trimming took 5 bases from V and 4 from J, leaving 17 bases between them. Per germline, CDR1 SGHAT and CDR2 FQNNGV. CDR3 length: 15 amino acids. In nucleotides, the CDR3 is TGTGCCAGCAGCACCTTCGCGCAGGGTTTAGAGACCCAGTACTTC. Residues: CASSTFAQGLETQYF.